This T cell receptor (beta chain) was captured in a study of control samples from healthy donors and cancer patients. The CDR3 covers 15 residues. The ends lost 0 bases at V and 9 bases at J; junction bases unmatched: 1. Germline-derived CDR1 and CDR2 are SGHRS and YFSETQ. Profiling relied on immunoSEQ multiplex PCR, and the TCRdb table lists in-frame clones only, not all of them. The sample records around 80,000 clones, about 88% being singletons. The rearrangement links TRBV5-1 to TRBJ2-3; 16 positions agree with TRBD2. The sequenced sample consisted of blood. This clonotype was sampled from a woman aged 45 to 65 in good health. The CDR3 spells CASSLEGLAGGTQYF. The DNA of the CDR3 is TGCGCCAGCAGCTTGGAGGGACTAGCGGGGGGGACGCAGTATTTT.